A selection of T cell receptor beta chains follows, all from one sample in a study of T cells in tuberculosis. TCRdb keeps only in-frame clones here, not all; method: immunoSEQ multiplex PCR. In the table there are 55,000 to 70,000 clones, approximately 80% of which are singletons. The sample consisted of CD1b-GMM tetramer-negative cells sorted from PBMCs. These receptors all come from an adult woman with latent tuberculosis. Both conserved end residues are part of each CDR3. A D gene is named only where the DNA matches it firmly. Size tells how often a clone was seen (once, few, many) or the class of an expanded clone, and some rows leave it out.

>.|TRBJ2-3|TRBD2|TRBV10-2|17
CASSRGLAGGREDTQYF
TGCGCCAGCAGCCGGGGACTAGCGGGAGGGCGGGAAGATACGCAGTATTTT
>.|TRBJ1-2|.|TRBV28|15
CASSFSQGRVGGYTF
TGTGCCAGCAGTTTCAGCCAGGGCCGAGTAGGGGGCTACACCTTC
>.|TRBJ2-7|.|TRBV11-3|14
CASSQSLAGSEQYF
TGTGCCAGCAGCCAATCCCTAGCCGGCTCCGAGCAGTACTTC
>.|TRBJ1-5|TRBD1|TRBV19|17
CASSTGDRGLSNQPQHF
TGTGCCAGTAGTACGGGGGACAGGGGGCTTAGCAATCAGCCCCAGCATTTT
>.|TRBJ1-2|.|TRBV28|13
CASSLRGGYGYTF
TGTGCCAGCAGTTTACGAGGGGGCTATGGCTACACCTTC
>few|TRBJ2-7|.|TRBV28|12
CASTRRRAEQYF
TGTGCCAGCACCCGACGCAGGGCCGAGCAGTACTTC
>.|TRBJ1-6|.|TRBV6-1|14
CASVQGPYNSPLHF
TGTGCCAGCGTACAGGGACCCTATAATTCACCCCTCCACTTT
>.|TRBJ1-3|.|TRBV18|16
CASSPPSPLSGNTIYF
TGTGCCAGCTCACCACCGTCCCCTCTCTCTGGAAACACCATATATTTT
>.|TRBJ2-7|TRBD1|TRBV10-3|14
CAISVTGNGYEQYF
TGTGCCATCAGTGTGACAGGGAACGGATACGAGCAGTACTTC
>.|TRBJ1-4|TRBD1|TRBV2|14
CASRGGQPNEKLFF
TGTGCCAGCAGGGGGGGACAGCCCAATGAAAAACTGTTTTTT
>.|TRBJ1-1|.|TRBV6-5|13
CASSYRGNTEAFF
TGTGCCAGCAGTTACCGGGGTAATACTGAAGCTTTCTTT
>.|TRBJ1-1|.|TRBV7-3|14
CASSSSPLNTEAFF
TGTGCCAGCAGCTCCTCCCCCCTGAACACTGAAGCTTTCTTT
>.|TRBJ2-1|TRBD2|TRBV7-6|14
CASSPESGRTGQFF
TGTGCCAGCAGCCCCGAGAGCGGGAGAACGGGGCAGTTCTTC
>few|TRBJ1-4|.|TRBV27|13
CASSAEAGEKLFF
TGTGCCAGCAGCGCAGAGGCGGGTGAAAAACTGTTTTTT
>.|TRBJ2-7|.|TRBV5-1|12
CASSFTRSEQYF
TGCGCCAGCAGCTTTACTAGGTCCGAGCAGTACTTC
>.|TRBJ1-5|.|TRBV6-1|13
CASSAVSNQPQHF
TGTGCCAGCAGTGCAGTTAGCAATCAGCCCCAGCATTTT
>once|TRBJ2-7|TRBD2|TRBV5-1|16
CASSLGLAGAIYEQYF
TGCGCCAGCAGCTTGGGACTAGCGGGGGCGATATACGAGCAGTACTTC
>.|TRBJ1-1|.|TRBV7-6|15
CASSLAPGRDTEAFF
TGTGCCAGCAGCTTAGCGCCAGGGAGGGACACTGAAGCTTTCTTT
>few|TRBJ1-2|.|TRBV9|14
CASSLSGTRHGYTF
TGTGCCAGCAGCCTTAGCGGGACCCGGCATGGCTACACCTTC
>.|TRBJ1-4|.|TRBV5-1|13
CASSGSAGEKLFF
TGCGCCAGCAGCGGGTCGGCGGGTGAAAAACTGTTTTTT
>.|TRBJ2-3|.|TRBV7-8|15
CASSSSETPKDTQYF
TGTGCCAGCAGCTCTAGCGAGACTCCTAAAGATACGCAGTATTTT
>few|TRBJ2-6|.|TRBV6-1|15
CATTRGASGANVLTF
TGTGCCACCACCAGGGGAGCCTCTGGGGCCAACGTCCTGACTTTC
>once|TRBJ1-1|.|TRBV6-1|15
CASSAEGLSNTEAFF
TGTGCCAGCAGTGCGGAAGGACTTTCGAACACTGAAGCTTTCTTT
>.|TRBJ2-7|.|TRBV6-1|14
CASEGTPLSYEQYF
TGTGCCAGCGAAGGGACACCCTTATCCTACGAGCAGTACTTC
>.|TRBJ2-5|.|TRBV13|16
CASSFGTDPGGETQYF
TGTGCCAGCAGCTTCGGGACAGACCCCGGAGGGGAGACCCAGTACTTC
>.|TRBJ1-1|.|TRBV19|12
CASAAGNTEAFF
TGTGCCAGTGCAGCGGGGAACACTGAAGCTTTCTTT
>.|TRBJ2-7|TRBD1|TRBV29-1|14
CSVLGTGGTYEQYF
TGCAGCGTCTTAGGGACAGGGGGAACCTACGAGCAGTACTTC
>.|TRBJ1-2|.|TRBV7-2|13
CASSGQTNYGYTF
TGTGCCAGCAGCGGACAGACTAACTATGGCTACACCTTC
>.|TRBJ1-3|.|TRBV28|17
CASSQFIAGSSGNTIYF
TGTGCCAGCAGCCAGTTTATAGCGGGGAGCTCTGGAAACACCATATATTTT
>.|TRBJ2-3|TRBD2|TRBV11-2|19
CASSPLLPTSGSRSDTQYF
TGTGCCAGCAGCCCCCTCCTACCCACTAGCGGGAGCCGATCAGATACGCAGTATTTT
>.|TRBJ2-5|.|TRBV28|16
CASSFGRGPQKETQYF
TGTGCCAGCAGTTTCGGGCGGGGGCCGCAGAAAGAGACCCAGTACTTC
>once|TRBJ2-7|.|TRBV28|12
CASSPLSYEQYF
TGTGCCAGCAGTCCGCTCTCCTACGAGCAGTACTTC
>.|TRBJ2-7|.|TRBV5-1|13
CASSSLNSYEQYF
TGCGCCAGCAGTTCACTGAACTCCTACGAGCAGTACTTC
>.|TRBJ2-7|.|TRBV14|14
CASSLLDSSYEQYF
TGTGCCAGCAGCCTCCTGGACAGCTCCTACGAGCAGTACTTC
>.|TRBJ2-2|TRBD2|TRBV10-3|15
CAISSSGKNTGELFF
TGTGCCATCAGTTCCAGCGGGAAAAACACCGGGGAGCTGTTTTTT
>.|TRBJ1-1|TRBD1|TRBV10-2|14
CASSEDRGRTEAFF
TGCGCCAGCAGTGAAGACAGGGGGCGTACTGAAGCTTTCTTT
>.|TRBJ1-1|TRBD1|TRBV13|16
CASSPRLQGGNTEAFF
TGTGCCAGCAGCCCGCGCCTACAGGGGGGCAACACTGAAGCTTTCTTT
>.|TRBJ1-2|.|TRBV6-5|11
CASRWRDGYTF
TGTGCCAGCAGATGGCGGGATGGCTACACCTTC
>.|TRBJ1-5|.|TRBV4-1|14
CASSMGGDDQPQHF
TGCGCCAGCAGCATGGGAGGGGATGATCAGCCCCAGCATTTT
>.|TRBJ2-7|TRBD1|TRBV7-9|15
CASSRRETGSYEQYF
TGTGCCAGCAGCCGCCGAGAGACAGGGTCCTACGAGCAGTACTTC
>once|TRBJ2-7|TRBD1|TRBV11-2|16
CASSLSPGQGNHEQYF
TGTGCCAGCAGCTTATCTCCGGGACAGGGGAACCACGAGCAGTACTTC
>few|TRBJ1-1|.|TRBV30|15
CAWSLWGGLNTEAFF
TGTGCCTGGAGTCTTTGGGGGGGATTAAACACTGAAGCTTTCTTT
>once|TRBJ1-6|.|TRBV6-5|13
CASSRGSNSPLHF
TGTGCCAGCAGCAGAGGGTCTAATTCACCCCTCCACTTT
>.|TRBJ2-7|.|TRBV7-2|13
CASSLTGAYEQYF
TGTGCCAGCAGCTTAACAGGAGCCTACGAGCAGTACTTC
>.|TRBJ2-3|TRBD1|TRBV7-9|15
CASSDTDRSTDTQYF
TGTGCCAGCAGCGACACGGACAGGAGCACAGATACGCAGTATTTT
>.|TRBJ1-4|.|TRBV15|15
CATSLTGSTNEKLFF
TGTGCCACCAGTCTAACAGGGTCGACTAATGAAAAACTGTTTTTT
>.|TRBJ2-3|TRBD2|TRBV6-6|16
CASSYGTGGDTDTQYF
TGTGCCAGCAGTTACGGGACGGGAGGCGACACAGATACGCAGTATTTT
>few|TRBJ2-7|.|TRBV5-1|14
CASRTEAGSYEQYF
TGCGCCAGCAGAACCGAGGCGGGGTCCTACGAGCAGTACTTC